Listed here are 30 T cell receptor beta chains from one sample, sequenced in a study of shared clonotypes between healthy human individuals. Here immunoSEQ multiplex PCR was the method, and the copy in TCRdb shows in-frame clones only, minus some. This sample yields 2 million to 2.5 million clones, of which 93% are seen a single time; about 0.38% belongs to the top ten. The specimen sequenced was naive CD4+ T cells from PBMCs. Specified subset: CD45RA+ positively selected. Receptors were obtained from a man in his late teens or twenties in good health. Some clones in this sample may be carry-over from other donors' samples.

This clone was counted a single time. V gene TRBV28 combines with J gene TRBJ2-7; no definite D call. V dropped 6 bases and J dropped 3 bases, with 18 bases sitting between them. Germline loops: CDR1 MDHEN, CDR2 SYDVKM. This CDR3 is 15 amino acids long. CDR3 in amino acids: CASSSPRRAIYEQYF. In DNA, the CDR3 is TGTGCCAGCAGCTCCCCACGCCGGGCCATCTACGAGCAGTACTTC. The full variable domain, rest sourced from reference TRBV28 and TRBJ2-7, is DVKVTQSSRYLVKRTGEKVFLECVQDMDHENMFWYRQDPGLGLRLIYFSYDVKMKEKGDIPEGYSVSREKKERFSLILESASTNQTSMYLCASSSPRRAIYEQYFGPGTRLTVT.

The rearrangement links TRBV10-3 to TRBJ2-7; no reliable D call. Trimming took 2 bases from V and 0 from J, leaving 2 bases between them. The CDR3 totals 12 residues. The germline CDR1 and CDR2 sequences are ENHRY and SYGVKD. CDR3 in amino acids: CAISEASYEQYF. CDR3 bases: TGTGCCATCAGTGAGGCCTCCTACGAGCAGTACTTC.

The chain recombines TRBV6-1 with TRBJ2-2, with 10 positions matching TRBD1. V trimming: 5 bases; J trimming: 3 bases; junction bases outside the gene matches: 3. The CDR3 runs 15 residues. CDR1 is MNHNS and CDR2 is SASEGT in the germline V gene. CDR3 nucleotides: TGTGCCAGCAGTCGTGGGACAGGGGACACCGGGGAGCTGTTTTTT. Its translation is CASSRGTGDTGELFF.

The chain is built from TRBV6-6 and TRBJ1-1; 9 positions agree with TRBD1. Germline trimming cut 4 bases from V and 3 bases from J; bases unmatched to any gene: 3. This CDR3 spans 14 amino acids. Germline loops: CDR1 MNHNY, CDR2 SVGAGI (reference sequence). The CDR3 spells CASSFGQGYTEAFF. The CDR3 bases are TGTGCCAGCAGTTTCGGACAGGGGTACACTGAAGCTTTCTTT.

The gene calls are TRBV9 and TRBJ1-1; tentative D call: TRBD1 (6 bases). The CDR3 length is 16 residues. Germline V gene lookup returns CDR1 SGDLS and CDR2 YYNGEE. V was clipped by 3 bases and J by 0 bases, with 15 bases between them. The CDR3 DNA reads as TGTGCCAGCAGCGCCATTACAGGGTCCATGAACACTGAAGCTTTCTTT. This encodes CASSAITGSMNTEAFF.

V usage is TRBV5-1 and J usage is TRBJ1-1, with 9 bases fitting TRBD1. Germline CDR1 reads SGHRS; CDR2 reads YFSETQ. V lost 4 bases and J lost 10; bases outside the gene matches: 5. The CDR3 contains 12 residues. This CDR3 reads CASSLGQGRAFF. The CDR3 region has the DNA TGCGCCAGCAGCCTTGGACAGGGGAGAGCTTTCTTT.

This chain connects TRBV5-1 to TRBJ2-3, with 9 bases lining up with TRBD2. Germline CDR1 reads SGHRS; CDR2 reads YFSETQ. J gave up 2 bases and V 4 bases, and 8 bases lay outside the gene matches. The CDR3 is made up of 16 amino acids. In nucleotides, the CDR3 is TGCGCCAGCAGCCTTGGGGCTAGCGGGGACACAGATACGCAGTATTTT. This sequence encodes CASSLGASGDTDTQYF.

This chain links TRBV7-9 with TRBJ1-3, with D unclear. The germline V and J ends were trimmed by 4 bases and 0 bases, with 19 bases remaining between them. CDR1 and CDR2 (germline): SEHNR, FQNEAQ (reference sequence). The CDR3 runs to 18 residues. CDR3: CASSSSVGFGSSGNTIYF. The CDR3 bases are TGTGCCAGCAGCTCTAGCGTAGGGTTTGGAAGCTCTGGAAACACCATATATTTT.

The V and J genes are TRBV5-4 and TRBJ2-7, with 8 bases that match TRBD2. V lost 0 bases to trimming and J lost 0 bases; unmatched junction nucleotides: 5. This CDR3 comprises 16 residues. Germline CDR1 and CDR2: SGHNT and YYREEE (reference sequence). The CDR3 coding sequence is TGTGCCAGCAGCTTGGGGGGCAGCGGGAGCTCCTACGAGCAGTACTTC. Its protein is CASSLGGSGSSYEQYF.

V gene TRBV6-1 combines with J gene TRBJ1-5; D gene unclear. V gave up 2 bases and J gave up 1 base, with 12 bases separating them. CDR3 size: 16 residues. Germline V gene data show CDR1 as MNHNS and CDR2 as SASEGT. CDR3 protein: CASSELIGPSNQPQHF. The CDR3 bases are TGTGCCAGCAGTGAATTAATTGGGCCGAGCAATCAGCCCCAGCATTTT.

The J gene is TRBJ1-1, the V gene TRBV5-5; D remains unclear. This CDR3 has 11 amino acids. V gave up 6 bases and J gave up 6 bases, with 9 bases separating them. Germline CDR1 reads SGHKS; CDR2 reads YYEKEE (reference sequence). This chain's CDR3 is CASNGGPEAFF. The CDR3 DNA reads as TGTGCCAGCAACGGCGGCCCTGAAGCTTTCTTT.

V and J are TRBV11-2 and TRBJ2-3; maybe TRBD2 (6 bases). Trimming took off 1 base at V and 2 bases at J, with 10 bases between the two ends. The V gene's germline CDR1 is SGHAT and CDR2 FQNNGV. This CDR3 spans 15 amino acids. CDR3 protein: CASSLGAGPTDTQYF. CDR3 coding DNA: TGTGCCAGCAGCTTAGGCGCGGGGCCCACAGATACGCAGTATTTT.

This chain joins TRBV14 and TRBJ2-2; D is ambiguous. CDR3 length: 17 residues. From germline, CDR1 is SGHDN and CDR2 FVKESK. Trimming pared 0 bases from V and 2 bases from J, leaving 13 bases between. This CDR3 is CASSQDRRSINTGELFF. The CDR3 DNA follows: TGTGCCAGCAGCCAAGATCGTAGGTCCATAAACACCGGGGAGCTGTTTTTT.

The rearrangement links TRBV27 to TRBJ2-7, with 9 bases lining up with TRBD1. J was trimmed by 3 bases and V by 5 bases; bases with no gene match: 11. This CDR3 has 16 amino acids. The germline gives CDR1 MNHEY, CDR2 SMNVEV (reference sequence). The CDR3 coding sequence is TGTGCCAGCAGTCCGAACCCGGGACAGGGATACTACGAGCAGTACTTC. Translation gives CASSPNPGQGYYEQYF.

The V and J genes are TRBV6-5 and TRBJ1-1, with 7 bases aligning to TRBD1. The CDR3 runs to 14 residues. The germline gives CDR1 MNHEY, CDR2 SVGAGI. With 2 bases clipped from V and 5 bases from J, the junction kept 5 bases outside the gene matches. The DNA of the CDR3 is TGTGCCAGCAGTTACGCGACAGGGTATACTGAAGCTTTCTTT. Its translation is CASSYATGYTEAFF.

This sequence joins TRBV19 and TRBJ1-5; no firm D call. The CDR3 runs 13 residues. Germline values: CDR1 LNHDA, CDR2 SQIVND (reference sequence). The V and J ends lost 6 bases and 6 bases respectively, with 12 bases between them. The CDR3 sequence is CASSPTAGQPQHF. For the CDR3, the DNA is TGTGCCAGTAGCCCCACGGCGGGTCAGCCCCAGCATTTT.

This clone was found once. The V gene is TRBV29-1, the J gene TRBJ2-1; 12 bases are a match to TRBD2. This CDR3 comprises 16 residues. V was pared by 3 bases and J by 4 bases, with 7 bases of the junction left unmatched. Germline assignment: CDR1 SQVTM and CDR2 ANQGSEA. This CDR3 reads CSVDSGLAGWYNEQFF. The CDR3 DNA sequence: TGCAGCGTTGACTCCGGACTAGCGGGGTGGTACAATGAGCAGTTCTTC.

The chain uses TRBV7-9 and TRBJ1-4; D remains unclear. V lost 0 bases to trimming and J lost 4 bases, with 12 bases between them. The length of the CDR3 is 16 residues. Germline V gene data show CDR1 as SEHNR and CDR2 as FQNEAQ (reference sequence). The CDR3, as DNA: TGTGCCAGCAGCTTAGCCCTAGGACTGATTAATGAAAAACTGTTTTTT. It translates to CASSLALGLINEKLFF.

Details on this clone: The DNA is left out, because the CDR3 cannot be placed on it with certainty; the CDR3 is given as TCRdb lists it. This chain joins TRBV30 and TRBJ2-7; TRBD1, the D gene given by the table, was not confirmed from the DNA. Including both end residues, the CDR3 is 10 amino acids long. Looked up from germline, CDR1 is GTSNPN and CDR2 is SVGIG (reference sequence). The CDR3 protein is CAWGTGSTFF.

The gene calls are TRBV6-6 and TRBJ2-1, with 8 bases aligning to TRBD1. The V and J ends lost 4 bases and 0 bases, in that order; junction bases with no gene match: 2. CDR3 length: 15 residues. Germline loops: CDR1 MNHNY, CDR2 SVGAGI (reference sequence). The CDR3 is CASSFGQGSYNEQFF. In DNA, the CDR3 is TGTGCCAGCAGTTTCGGACAGGGCTCCTACAATGAGCAGTTCTTC.

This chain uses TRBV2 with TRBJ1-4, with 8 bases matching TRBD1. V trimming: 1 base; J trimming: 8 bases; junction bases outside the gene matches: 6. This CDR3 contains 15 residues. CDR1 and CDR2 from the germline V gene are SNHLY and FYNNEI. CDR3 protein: CASSEGGQGGEKLFF. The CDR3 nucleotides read TGTGCCAGCAGTGAAGGCGGACAGGGAGGCGAAAAACTGTTTTTT. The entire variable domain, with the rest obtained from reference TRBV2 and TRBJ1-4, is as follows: EPEVTQTPSHQVTQMGQEVILRCVPISNHLYFYWYRQILGQKVEFLVSFYNNEISEKSEIFDDQFSVERPDGSNFTLKIRSTKLEDSAMYFCASSEGGQGGEKLFFGSGTQLSVL.

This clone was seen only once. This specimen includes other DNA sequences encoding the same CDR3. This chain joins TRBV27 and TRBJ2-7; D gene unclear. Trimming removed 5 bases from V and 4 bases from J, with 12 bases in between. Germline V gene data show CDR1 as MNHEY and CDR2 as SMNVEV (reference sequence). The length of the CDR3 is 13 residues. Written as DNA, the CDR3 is TGTGCCAGCAGTCTCGGACCCCCGTACGAGCAGTACTTC. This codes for CASSLGPPYEQYF.

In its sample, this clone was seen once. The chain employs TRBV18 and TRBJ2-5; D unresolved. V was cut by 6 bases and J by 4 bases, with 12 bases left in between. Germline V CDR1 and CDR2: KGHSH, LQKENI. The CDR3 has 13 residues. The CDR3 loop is CASSGALLETQYF. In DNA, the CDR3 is TGTGCCAGCTCGGGCGCTTTACTAGAGACCCAGTACTTC. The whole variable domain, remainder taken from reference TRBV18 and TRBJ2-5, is NAGVMQNPRHLVRRRGQEARLRCSPMKGHSHVYWYRQLPEEGLKFMVYLQKENIIDESGMPKERFSAEFPKEGPSILRIQQVVRGDSAAYFCASSGALLETQYFGPGTRLLVL.

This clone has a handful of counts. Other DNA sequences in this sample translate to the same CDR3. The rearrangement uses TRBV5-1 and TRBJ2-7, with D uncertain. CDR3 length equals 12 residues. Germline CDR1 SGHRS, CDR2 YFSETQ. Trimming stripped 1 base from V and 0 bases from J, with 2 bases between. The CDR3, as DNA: TGCGCCAGCAGCTTGCCCTCCTACGAGCAGTACTTC. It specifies CASSLPSYEQYF.

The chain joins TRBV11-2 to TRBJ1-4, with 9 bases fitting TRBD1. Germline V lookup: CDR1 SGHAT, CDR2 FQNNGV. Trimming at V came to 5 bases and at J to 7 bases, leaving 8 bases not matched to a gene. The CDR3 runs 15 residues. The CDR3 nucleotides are TGTGCCAGCAGCCCGACAGGGGGTGCTCGTGAAAAACTGTTTTTT. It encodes CASSPTGGAREKLFF.

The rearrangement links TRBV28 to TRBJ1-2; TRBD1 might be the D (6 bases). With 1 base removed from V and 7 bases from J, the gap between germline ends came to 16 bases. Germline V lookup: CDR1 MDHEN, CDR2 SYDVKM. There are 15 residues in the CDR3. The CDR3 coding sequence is TGTGCCAGCAGTTTATTAGGGACGGGGGACATTGGCTACACCTTC. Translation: CASSLLGTGDIGYTF.

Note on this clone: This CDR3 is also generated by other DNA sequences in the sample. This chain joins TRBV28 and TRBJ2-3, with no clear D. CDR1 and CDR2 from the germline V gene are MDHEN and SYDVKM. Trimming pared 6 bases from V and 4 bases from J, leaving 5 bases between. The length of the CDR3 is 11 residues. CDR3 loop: CASSLADTQYF. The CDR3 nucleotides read TGTGCCAGCAGCCTCGCAGATACGCAGTATTTT.

The CDR3 sequence is CASSPEGSRRNTEAFF. The CDR3 DNA follows: TGTGCCAGCTCACCAGAAGGATCCAGGAGAAACACTGAAGCTTTCTTT. V usage is TRBV18 and J usage is TRBJ1-1; D not certain. The CDR3 is made up of 16 amino acids. V lost 2 bases to trimming and J lost 2 bases, with 15 bases between them. CDR1 KGHSH and CDR2 LQKENI come from the germline V gene.

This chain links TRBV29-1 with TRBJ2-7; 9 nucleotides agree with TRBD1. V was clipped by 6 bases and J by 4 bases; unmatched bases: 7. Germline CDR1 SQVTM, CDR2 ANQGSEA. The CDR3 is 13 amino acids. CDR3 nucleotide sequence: TGCAGCGTGGGACAGGGAGGCGGGTACGAGCAGTACTTC. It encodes CSVGQGGGYEQYF.

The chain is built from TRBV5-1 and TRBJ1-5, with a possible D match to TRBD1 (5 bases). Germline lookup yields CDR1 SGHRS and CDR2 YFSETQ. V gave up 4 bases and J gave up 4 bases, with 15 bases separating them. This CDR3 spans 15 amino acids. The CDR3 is CASSPLQGLNQPQHF. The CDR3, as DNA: TGCGCCAGCAGCCCACTTCAGGGTCTGAATCAGCCCCAGCATTTT.